This TCR beta chain came from a study of T cells in Graves' hyperthyroidism and ophthalmopathy. This clonotype was counted at least ten times. What it binds is not known. Overall study results and limits: Among clonotypes expanded in thyroid above 0.001, most were also found in blood.

Stable Graves' hyperthyroidism meant no ophthalmopathy progression within 18 months. Germline trimming cut 5 bases from V and 5 bases from J; bases unmatched to any gene: 7. This CDR3 comprises 14 residues. The V gene's germline CDR1 is GTSNPN and CDR2 SVGIG (reference sequence). RNA transcripts served as the template for amplifying TCR beta CDR3 regions. With the HTBI primer set, the TCR CDR3 went through a first round of RT-PCR. TCRdb called the multiplex PCR reads again in MiXCR, with one record for every CDR3 protein. The profile shows about 420,000 distinct CDR3 sequences, 15% to 19% of them singletons.

The sequence derives from a woman under 30 with Graves' hyperthyroidism. The rearrangement uses TRBV30 and TRBJ2-5; 11 bases are shared with TRBD1. What was sequenced was blood. The CDR3 loop is CAWVGQGAGETQYF. CDR3 DNA sequence: TGTGCCTGGGTAGGACAGGGGGCGGGGGAGACCCAGTACTTC.